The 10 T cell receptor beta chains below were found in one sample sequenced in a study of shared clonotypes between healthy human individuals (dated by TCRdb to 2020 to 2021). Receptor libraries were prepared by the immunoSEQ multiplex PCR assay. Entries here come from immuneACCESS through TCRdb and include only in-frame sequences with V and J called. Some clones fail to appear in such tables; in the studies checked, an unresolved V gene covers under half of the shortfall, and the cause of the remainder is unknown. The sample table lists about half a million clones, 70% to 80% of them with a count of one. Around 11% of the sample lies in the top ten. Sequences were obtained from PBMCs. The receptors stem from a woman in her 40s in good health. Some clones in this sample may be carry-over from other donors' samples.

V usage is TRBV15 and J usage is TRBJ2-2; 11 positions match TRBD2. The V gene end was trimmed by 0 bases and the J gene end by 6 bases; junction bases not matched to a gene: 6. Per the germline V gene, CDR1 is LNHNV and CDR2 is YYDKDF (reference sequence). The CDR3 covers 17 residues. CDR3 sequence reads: CATSRDYTSGSSGELFF. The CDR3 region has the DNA TGTGCCACCAGCAGAGATTACACTAGCGGGAGTTCCGGGGAGCTGTTTTTT. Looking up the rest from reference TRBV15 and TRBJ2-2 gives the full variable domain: DAMVIQNPRYQVTQFGKPVTLSCSQTLNHNVMYWYQQKSSQAPKLLFHYYDKDFNNEADTPDNFQSRRPNTSFCFLDIRSPGLGDTAMYLCATSRDYTSGSSGELFFGEGSRLTVL.

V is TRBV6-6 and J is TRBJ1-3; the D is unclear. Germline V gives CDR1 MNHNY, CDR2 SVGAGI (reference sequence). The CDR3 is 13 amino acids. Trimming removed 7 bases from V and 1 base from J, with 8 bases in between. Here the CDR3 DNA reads TGTGCCAGCACCGGACTATCTGGAAACACCATATATTTT. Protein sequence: CASTGLSGNTIYF.

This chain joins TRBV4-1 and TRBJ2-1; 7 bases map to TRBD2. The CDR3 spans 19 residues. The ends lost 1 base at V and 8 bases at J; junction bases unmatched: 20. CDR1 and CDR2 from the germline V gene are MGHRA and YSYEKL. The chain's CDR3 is CASSQGSLGWAARGDEQFF. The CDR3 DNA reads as TGCGCCAGCAGCCAAGGTTCCCTAGGGTGGGCTGCCCGGGGGGATGAGCAGTTCTTC.

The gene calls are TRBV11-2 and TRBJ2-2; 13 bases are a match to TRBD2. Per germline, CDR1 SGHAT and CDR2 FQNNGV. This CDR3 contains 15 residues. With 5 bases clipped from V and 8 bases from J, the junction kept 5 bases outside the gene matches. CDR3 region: CASSPGTSGIGELFF. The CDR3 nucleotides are TGTGCCAGCAGCCCGGGGACTAGCGGGATTGGGGAGCTGTTTTTT.

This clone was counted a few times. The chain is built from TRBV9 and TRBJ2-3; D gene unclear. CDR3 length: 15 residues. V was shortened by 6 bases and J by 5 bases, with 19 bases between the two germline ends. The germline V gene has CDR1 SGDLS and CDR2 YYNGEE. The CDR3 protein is CASNPGIGVGDTQYF. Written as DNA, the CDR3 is TGTGCCAGCAATCCTGGAATTGGGGTCGGAGATACGCAGTATTTT.

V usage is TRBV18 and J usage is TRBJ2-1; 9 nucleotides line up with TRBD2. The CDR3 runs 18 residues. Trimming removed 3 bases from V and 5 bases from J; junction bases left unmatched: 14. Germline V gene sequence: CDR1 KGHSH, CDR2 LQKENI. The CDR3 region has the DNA TGTGCCAGCTCACCGACGATCTATGGTGCGGGAGGGGACAATGAGCAGTTCTTC. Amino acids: CASSPTIYGAGGDNEQFF.

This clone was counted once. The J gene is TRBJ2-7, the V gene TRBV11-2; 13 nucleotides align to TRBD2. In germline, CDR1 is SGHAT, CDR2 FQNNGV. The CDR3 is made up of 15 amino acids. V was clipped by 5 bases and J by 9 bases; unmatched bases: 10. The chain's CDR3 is CASSSQWTSGRGQYF. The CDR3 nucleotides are TGTGCCAGCAGCAGCCAGTGGACTAGCGGGAGAGGGCAGTACTTC.

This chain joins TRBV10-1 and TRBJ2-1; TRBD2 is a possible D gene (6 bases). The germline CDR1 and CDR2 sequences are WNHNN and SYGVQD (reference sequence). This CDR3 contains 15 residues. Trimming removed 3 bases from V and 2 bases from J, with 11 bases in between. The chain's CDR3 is CASSDRVAAYNEQFF. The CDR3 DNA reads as TGCGCCAGCAGTGACAGGGTAGCGGCCTACAATGAGCAGTTCTTC.

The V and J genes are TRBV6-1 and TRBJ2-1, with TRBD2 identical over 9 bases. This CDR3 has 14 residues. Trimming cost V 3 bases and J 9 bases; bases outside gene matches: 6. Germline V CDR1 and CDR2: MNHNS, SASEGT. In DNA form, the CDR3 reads TGTGCCAGCAGTGATATAGCGGGAGAGACTGAGCAGTTCTTC. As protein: CASSDIAGETEQFF.

The CDR3 reads CASSLRQLGQYF. In nucleotides, the CDR3 is TGTGCCAGCAGCCTCCGACAGTTAGGGCAGTACTTC. The V gene is TRBV6-5, the J gene TRBJ2-7; tentatively, D is TRBD1 (5 bases). This CDR3 comprises 12 residues. CDR1 is MNHEY and CDR2 is SVGAGI in the germline V gene. Trimming took 6 bases from V and 9 from J, leaving 15 bases between them.